Listed below are T cell receptor beta chains from one sample, sequenced in a study of T cell responses to AZD1222 COVID-19 vaccine. Sequencing used immunoSEQ multiplex PCR; TCRdb keeps in-frame clones, though not all of them. The repertoire has approximately 76,000 clones, around four fifths of them found once; the top ten carry about 3%. The sequencing here drew on peripheral blood, taken on day 0 of AZD1222 vaccination. These receptors came from an adult in good health. Both conserved end residues are part of each CDR3. The order of the fields is CDR3 DNA, CDR3 protein, D gene, J gene, clone size, V gene. The D gene is left open where the match is weak. Clone sizes are given selectively: once, few, many, or a class where the clone is expanded.

CDR3 DNA: TGTGCCAGCAGTCGGACTAGCGGGAGGCAAACAGATACGCAGTATTTT; CDR3 protein: CASSRTSGRQTDTQYF; D gene: TRBD2; J gene: TRBJ2-3; clone size: .; V gene: TRBV27
CDR3 DNA: TGCAGTGCTAGAGATCGGGGTGAGCAGTTCTTC; CDR3 protein: CSARDRGEQFF; D gene: .; J gene: TRBJ2-1; clone size: .; V gene: TRBV20-1
CDR3 DNA: TGTGCCAGCAGCTGGAGAGGTGGAGCTCTCACAGATACGCAGTATTTT; CDR3 protein: CASSWRGGALTDTQYF; D gene: .; J gene: TRBJ2-3; clone size: once; V gene: TRBV7-2
CDR3 DNA: TGTGCCAGCAGTTTCCGGGACACGAACACTGAAGCTTTCTTT; CDR3 protein: CASSFRDTNTEAFF; D gene: .; J gene: TRBJ1-1; clone size: .; V gene: TRBV6-5
CDR3 DNA: TGTGCCATCAGTGAGTCAGTGGGAGGCGTCTCTGGAAACACCATATATTTT; CDR3 protein: CAISESVGGVSGNTIYF; D gene: .; J gene: TRBJ1-3; clone size: .; V gene: TRBV10-3
CDR3 DNA: TGTGCCAGCACTCCGGGGACTATGAACACTGAAGCTTTCTTT; CDR3 protein: CASTPGTMNTEAFF; D gene: .; J gene: TRBJ1-1; clone size: .; V gene: TRBV6-5
CDR3 DNA: TGTGCCAGCAGCTCCGACTTCCTGAGCAATCAGCCCCAGCATTTT; CDR3 protein: CASSSDFLSNQPQHF; D gene: .; J gene: TRBJ1-5; clone size: .; V gene: TRBV7-2
CDR3 DNA: TGTGCCAGCAGCCAATACCCATCTAGCGGGGGAGGAGATACGCAGTATTTT; CDR3 protein: CASSQYPSSGGGDTQYF; D gene: TRBD2; J gene: TRBJ2-3; clone size: .; V gene: TRBV7-2
CDR3 DNA: TGCGCCAGCAGCCAAGAAAGGAGCGGGGGGCCCTCCGATACGCAGTATTTT; CDR3 protein: CASSQERSGGPSDTQYF; D gene: TRBD2; J gene: TRBJ2-3; clone size: .; V gene: TRBV4-3
CDR3 DNA: TGTGCCAGCAGCCCCAGACTAGCGGGGGGCCCTACTGGATTCTTC; CDR3 protein: CASSPRLAGGPTGFF; D gene: TRBD2; J gene: TRBJ2-1; clone size: few; V gene: TRBV4-2
CDR3 DNA: TGTGCCAGCAGCTTGGACGGGACACCCGGAAACACCATATATTTT; CDR3 protein: CASSLDGTPGNTIYF; D gene: .; J gene: TRBJ1-3; clone size: .; V gene: TRBV5-6
CDR3 DNA: TGTGCCAGCAGCCCTTTACAGGGGGCGCGGACCCTCCACTTT; CDR3 protein: CASSPLQGARTLHF; D gene: TRBD1; J gene: TRBJ1-6; clone size: .; V gene: TRBV11-2
CDR3 DNA: TGTGCCAGCAGCTTAAGCGGCGGGATTGCAGATACGCAGTATTTT; CDR3 protein: CASSLSGGIADTQYF; D gene: .; J gene: TRBJ2-3; clone size: .; V gene: TRBV9
CDR3 DNA: TGTGCCAGTAGTGAACAGCGAATCTCTGGAAACACCATATATTTT; CDR3 protein: CASSEQRISGNTIYF; D gene: .; J gene: TRBJ1-3; clone size: .; V gene: TRBV19
CDR3 DNA: TGCGCCAGCAGCTCTTCCTGGGGACACACCTACGAGCAGTACTTC; CDR3 protein: CASSSSWGHTYEQYF; D gene: .; J gene: TRBJ2-7; clone size: .; V gene: TRBV5-1
CDR3 DNA: TGTGCCAGCAGTTACGGGGGGAGGGCGGGCAATGAGCAGTTCTTC; CDR3 protein: CASSYGGRAGNEQFF; D gene: TRBD2; J gene: TRBJ2-1; clone size: .; V gene: TRBV6-2/TRBV6-3
CDR3 DNA: TGCGCCAGCAGCCAAGATTGGGGTGGGTCTAACTATGGCTACACCTTC; CDR3 protein: CASSQDWGGSNYGYTF; D gene: .; J gene: TRBJ1-2; clone size: once; V gene: TRBV4-3
CDR3 DNA: TGTGCCAGCAGCCCAGGACTAGTTGGGGTAGAGACCCAGTACTTC; CDR3 protein: CASSPGLVGVETQYF; D gene: TRBD2; J gene: TRBJ2-5; clone size: .; V gene: TRBV7-2
CDR3 DNA: TGTGCCAGCAGGACAGGGGACAGTTACAATGAGCAGTTCTTC; CDR3 protein: CASRTGDSYNEQFF; D gene: TRBD1; J gene: TRBJ2-1; clone size: .; V gene: TRBV27
CDR3 DNA: TGTGCCAGCAGTCTAATGGGGGTGACTAGCGGAGGGGCAGATACGCAGTATTTT; CDR3 protein: CASSLMGVTSGGADTQYF; D gene: TRBD2; J gene: TRBJ2-3; clone size: .; V gene: TRBV13
CDR3 DNA: TGTGCCACCAGCAGAGATCGGTCGGGAGCGGACGAGCAGTACTTC; CDR3 protein: CATSRDRSGADEQYF; D gene: .; J gene: TRBJ2-7; clone size: .; V gene: TRBV15
CDR3 DNA: TGTGCCAGCAGTTACCTTTGGAATCAGCCCCAGCATTTT; CDR3 protein: CASSYLWNQPQHF; D gene: .; J gene: TRBJ1-5; clone size: .; V gene: TRBV6-2/TRBV6-3
CDR3 DNA: TGTGCCAGCAGCTTAAACGGGAATTATGGCTACACCTTC; CDR3 protein: CASSLNGNYGYTF; D gene: .; J gene: TRBJ1-2; clone size: once; V gene: TRBV7-9
CDR3 DNA: TGCGCCAGCAGCCAAGATCTAACGGGGGGCTCTGGAAACACCATATATTTT; CDR3 protein: CASSQDLTGGSGNTIYF; D gene: .; J gene: TRBJ1-3; clone size: .; V gene: TRBV4-3
CDR3 DNA: TGTGCCAGCCGGGGGGGCTACGAGCAGTACTTC; CDR3 protein: CASRGGYEQYF; D gene: TRBD2; J gene: TRBJ2-7; clone size: .; V gene: TRBV12-3/TRBV12-4
CDR3 DNA: TGTGCCAGCAGCTTACGCCAGGGCGAATATGGCTACACCTTC; CDR3 protein: CASSLRQGEYGYTF; D gene: .; J gene: TRBJ1-2; clone size: .; V gene: TRBV7-2
CDR3 DNA: TGTGCCAGTAGGGGTCGGACACTGAAGAACACTGAAGCTTTCTTT; CDR3 protein: CASRGRTLKNTEAFF; D gene: .; J gene: TRBJ1-1; clone size: .; V gene: TRBV19
CDR3 DNA: TGTGCCAGCAGCTTAGCATTGCAAGGGGCGGCAAACACCATATATTTT; CDR3 protein: CASSLALQGAANTIYF; D gene: .; J gene: TRBJ1-3; clone size: few; V gene: TRBV7-2
CDR3 DNA: TGTGCCAGCAGTAGGGAGAGGGGCTATGGCTACACCTTC; CDR3 protein: CASSRERGYGYTF; D gene: .; J gene: TRBJ1-2; clone size: .; V gene: TRBV6-4
CDR3 DNA: TGTGCCATCAGTGAAACGGACGGGAGCTCTGGAAACACCATATATTTT; CDR3 protein: CAISETDGSSGNTIYF; D gene: .; J gene: TRBJ1-3; clone size: .; V gene: TRBV10-3
CDR3 DNA: TGTGCCAGTGGAGGAAATCAGCCCCAGCATTTT; CDR3 protein: CASGGNQPQHF; D gene: .; J gene: TRBJ1-5; clone size: .; V gene: TRBV19
CDR3 DNA: TGTGCCAGCAGCCCTGCGGGGGTAGCGGGAGTGTTTGAGCAGTTCTTC; CDR3 protein: CASSPAGVAGVFEQFF; D gene: TRBD2; J gene: TRBJ2-1; clone size: .; V gene: TRBV3-1/TRBV3-2
CDR3 DNA: TGTGCCAGCTCAATTGACACGGGGAGGACTGAAGCTTTCTTT; CDR3 protein: CASSIDTGRTEAFF; D gene: .; J gene: TRBJ1-1; clone size: .; V gene: TRBV18
CDR3 DNA: TGTGCCAGCAGCCAAGATCAATCAGGGGGCTGGGGCTACACCTTC; CDR3 protein: CASSQDQSGGWGYTF; D gene: TRBD1; J gene: TRBJ1-2; clone size: .; V gene: TRBV3-1/TRBV3-2
CDR3 DNA: TGTGCCAGCAGCTCTCCTGACAGGGGCCAAGAGACCCAGTACTTC; CDR3 protein: CASSSPDRGQETQYF; D gene: TRBD1; J gene: TRBJ2-5; clone size: .; V gene: TRBV5-4